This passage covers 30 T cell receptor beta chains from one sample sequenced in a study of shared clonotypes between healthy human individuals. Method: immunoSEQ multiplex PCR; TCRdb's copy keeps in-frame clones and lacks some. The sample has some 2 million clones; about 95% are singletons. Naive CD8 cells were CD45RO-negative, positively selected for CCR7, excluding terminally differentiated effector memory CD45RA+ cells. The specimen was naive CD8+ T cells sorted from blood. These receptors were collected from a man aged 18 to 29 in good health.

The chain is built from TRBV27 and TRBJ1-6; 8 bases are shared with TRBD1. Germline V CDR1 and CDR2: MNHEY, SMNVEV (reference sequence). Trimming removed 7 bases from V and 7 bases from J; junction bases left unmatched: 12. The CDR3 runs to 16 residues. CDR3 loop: CASTRTGQSWNSPLHF. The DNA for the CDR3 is TGTGCCAGCACGAGGACAGGGCAATCGTGGAATTCACCCCTCCACTTT.

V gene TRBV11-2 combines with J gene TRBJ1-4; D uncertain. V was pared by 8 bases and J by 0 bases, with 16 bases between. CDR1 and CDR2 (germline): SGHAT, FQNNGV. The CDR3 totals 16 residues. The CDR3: CASSKGTLPTNEKLFF. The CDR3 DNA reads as TGTGCCAGCTCCAAGGGAACCTTACCAACTAATGAAAAACTGTTTTTT. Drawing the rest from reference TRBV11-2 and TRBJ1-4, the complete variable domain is EAGVAQSPRYKIIEKRQSVAFWCNPISGHATLYWYQQILGQGPKLLIQFQNNGVVDDSQLPKDRFSAERLKGVDSTLKIQPAKLEDSAVYLCASSKGTLPTNEKLFFGSGTQLSVL.

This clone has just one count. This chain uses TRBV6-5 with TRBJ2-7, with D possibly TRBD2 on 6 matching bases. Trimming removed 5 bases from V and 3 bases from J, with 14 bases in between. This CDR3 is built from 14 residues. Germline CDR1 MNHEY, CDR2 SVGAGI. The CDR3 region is CASSAGTSVYEQYF. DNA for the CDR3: TGTGCCAGCAGTGCCGGGACTTCGGTCTACGAGCAGTACTTC.

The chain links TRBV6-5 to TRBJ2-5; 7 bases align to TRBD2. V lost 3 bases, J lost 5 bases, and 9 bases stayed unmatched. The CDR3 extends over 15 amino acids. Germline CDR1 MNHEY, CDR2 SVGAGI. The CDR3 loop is CASSYLAGESETQYF. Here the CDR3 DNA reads TGTGCCAGCAGTTATTTGGCGGGGGAGTCGGAGACCCAGTACTTC.

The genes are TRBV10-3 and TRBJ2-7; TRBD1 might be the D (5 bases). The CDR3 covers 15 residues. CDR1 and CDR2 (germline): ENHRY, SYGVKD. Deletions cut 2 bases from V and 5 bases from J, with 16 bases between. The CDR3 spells CAISESWQGVDEQYF. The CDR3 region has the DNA TGTGCCATCAGTGAGAGTTGGCAGGGCGTCGACGAGCAGTACTTC.

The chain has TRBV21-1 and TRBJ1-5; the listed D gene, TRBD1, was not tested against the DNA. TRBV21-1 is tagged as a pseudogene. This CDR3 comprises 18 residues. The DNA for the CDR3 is TGTGCCAGCAGCAAAGCGAAACAGGGCCTATATAGCAATCAGCCCCAGCATTTT. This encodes CASSKAKQGLYSNQPQHF.

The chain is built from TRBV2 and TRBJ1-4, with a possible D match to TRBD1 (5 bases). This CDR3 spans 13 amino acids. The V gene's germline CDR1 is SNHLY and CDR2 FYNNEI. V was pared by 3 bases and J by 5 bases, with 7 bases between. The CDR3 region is CASSDGGNEKLFF. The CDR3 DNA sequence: TGTGCCAGCAGTGACGGGGGAAATGAAAAACTGTTTTTT.

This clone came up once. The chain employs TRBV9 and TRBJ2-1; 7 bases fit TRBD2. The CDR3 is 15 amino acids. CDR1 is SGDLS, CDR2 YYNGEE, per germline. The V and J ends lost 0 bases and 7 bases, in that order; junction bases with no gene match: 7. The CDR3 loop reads CASSVGGSSGNEQFF. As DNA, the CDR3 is TGTGCCAGCAGCGTAGGCGGGAGTAGCGGAAATGAGCAGTTCTTC.

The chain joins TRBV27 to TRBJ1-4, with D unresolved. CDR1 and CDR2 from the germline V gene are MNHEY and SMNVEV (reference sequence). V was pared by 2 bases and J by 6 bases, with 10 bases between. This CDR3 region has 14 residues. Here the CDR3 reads CASSLGRTHEKLFF. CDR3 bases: TGTGCCAGCAGTTTAGGCAGGACCCATGAAAAACTGTTTTTT.

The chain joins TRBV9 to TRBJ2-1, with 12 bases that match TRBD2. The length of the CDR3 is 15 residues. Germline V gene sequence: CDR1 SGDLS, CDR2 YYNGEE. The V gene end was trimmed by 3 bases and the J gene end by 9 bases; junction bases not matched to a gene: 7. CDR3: CASSGSTSGSTEQFF. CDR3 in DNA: TGTGCCAGCAGCGGCTCGACTAGCGGGAGTACTGAGCAGTTCTTC.

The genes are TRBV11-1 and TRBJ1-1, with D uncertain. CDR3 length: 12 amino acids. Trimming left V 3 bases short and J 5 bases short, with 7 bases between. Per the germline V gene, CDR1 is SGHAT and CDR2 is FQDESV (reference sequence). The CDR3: CASSFGWTEAFF. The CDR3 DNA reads TGTGCCAGCAGCTTCGGGTGGACTGAAGCTTTCTTT.

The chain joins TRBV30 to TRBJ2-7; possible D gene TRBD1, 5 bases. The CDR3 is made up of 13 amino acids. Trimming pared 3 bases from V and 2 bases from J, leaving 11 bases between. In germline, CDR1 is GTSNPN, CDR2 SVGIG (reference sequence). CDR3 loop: CAWSWGSPYEQYF. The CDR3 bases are TGTGCCTGGAGCTGGGGCTCCCCCTACGAGCAGTACTTC.

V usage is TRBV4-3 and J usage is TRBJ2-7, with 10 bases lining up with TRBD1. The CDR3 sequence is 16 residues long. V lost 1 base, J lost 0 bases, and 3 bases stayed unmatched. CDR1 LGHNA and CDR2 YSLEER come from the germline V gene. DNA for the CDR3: TGCGCCAGCAGCCAAGTCCGGACAGGGGGCTCCTACGAGCAGTACTTC. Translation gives CASSQVRTGGSYEQYF.

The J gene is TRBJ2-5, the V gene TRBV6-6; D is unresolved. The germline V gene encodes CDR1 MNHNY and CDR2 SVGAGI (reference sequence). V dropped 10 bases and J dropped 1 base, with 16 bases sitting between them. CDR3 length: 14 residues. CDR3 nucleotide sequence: TGTGCCACCTCTAAATACGTAACCCAAGAGACCCAGTACTTC. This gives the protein CATSKYVTQETQYF.

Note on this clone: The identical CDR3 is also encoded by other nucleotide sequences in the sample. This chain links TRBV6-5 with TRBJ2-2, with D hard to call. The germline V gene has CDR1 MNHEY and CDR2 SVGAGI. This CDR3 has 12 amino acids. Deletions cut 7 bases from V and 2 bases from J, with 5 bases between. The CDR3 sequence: CASTPNTGELFF. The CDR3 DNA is TGTGCCAGCACCCCTAACACCGGGGAGCTGTTTTTT.

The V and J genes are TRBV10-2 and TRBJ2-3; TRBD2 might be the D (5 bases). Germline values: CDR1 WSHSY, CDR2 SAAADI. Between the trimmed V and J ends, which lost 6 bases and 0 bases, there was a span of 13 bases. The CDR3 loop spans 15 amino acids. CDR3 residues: CASRLPSTSTDTQYF. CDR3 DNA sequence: TGCGCCAGCAGGCTTCCTAGCACTAGCACAGATACGCAGTATTTT.

The CDR3 coding sequence is TGCGCAAGAGGTTGGACCGGGACAGGTAGCAATCAGCCCCAGCATTTT. Translation gives CARGWTGTGSNQPQHF. The chain employs TRBV23-1 and TRBJ1-5; the match to TRBD1 covers 8 bases. TRBV23-1 is an ORF; its function is uncertain. This CDR3 comprises 16 residues.

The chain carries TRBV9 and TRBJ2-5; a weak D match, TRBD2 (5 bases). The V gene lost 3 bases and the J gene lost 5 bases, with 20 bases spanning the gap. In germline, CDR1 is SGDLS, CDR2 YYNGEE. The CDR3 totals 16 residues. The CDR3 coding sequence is TGTGCCAGCAGCGCAGAAACGGACTCGTTCAGGGAGACCCAGTACTTC. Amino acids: CASSAETDSFRETQYF.

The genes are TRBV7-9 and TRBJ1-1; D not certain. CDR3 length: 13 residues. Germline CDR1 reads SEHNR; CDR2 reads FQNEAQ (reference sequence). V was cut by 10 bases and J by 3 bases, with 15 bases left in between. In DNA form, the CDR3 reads TGTGCCACCCACCCGTGGGAGGACACTGAAGCTTTCTTT. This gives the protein CATHPWEDTEAFF.

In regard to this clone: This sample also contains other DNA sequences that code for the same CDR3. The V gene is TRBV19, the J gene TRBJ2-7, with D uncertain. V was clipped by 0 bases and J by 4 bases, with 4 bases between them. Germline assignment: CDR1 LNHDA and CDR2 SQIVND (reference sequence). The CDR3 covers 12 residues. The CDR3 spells CASSIDRYEQYF. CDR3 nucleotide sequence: TGTGCCAGTAGTATAGATCGTTACGAGCAGTACTTC. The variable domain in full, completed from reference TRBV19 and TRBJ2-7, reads DGGITQSPKYLFRKEGQNVTLSCEQNLNHDAMYWYRQDPGQGLRLIYYSQIVNDFQKGDIAEGYSVSREKKESFPLTVTSAQKNPTAFYLCASSIDRYEQYFGPGTRLTVT.

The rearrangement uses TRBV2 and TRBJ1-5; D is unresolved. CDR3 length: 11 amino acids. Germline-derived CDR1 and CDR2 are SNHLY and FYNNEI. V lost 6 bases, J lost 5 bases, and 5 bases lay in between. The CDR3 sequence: CASSTDQPQHF. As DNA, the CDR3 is TGTGCCAGCAGCACCGATCAGCCCCAGCATTTT.

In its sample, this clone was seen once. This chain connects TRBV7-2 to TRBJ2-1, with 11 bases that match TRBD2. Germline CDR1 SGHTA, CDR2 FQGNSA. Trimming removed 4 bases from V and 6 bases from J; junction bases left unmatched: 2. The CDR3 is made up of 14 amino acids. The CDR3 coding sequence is TGTGCCAGCAGCTCCGGGACTAGCGGCAATGAGCAGTTCTTC. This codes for CASSSGTSGNEQFF.

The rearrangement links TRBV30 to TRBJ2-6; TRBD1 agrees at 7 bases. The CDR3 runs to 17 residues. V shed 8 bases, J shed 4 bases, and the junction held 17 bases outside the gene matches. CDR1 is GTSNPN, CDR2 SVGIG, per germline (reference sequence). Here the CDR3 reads CAGLAPHRGAGANVLTF. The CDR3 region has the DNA TGTGCCGGTTTGGCCCCACACAGGGGAGCCGGGGCCAACGTCCTGACTTTC.

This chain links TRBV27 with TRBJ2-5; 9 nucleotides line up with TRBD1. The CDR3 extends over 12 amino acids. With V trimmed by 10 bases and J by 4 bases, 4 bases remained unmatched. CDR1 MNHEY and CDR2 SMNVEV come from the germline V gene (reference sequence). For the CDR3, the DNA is TGTGCCACCTCGGACAGGGGAGAGACCCAGTACTTC. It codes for CATSDRGETQYF.

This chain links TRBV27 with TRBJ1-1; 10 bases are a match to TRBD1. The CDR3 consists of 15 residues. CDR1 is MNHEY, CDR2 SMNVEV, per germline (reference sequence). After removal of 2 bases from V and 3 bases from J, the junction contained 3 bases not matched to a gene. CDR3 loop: CASSLGDRGHTEAFF. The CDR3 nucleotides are TGTGCCAGCAGTTTAGGCGACAGGGGGCACACTGAAGCTTTCTTT.

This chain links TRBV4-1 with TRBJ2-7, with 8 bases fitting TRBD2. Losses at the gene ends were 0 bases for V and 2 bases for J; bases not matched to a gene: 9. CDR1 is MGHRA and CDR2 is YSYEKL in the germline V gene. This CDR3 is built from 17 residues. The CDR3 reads CASSQERGSGGPYEQYF. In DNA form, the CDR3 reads TGCGCCAGCAGCCAAGAGCGGGGGTCGGGAGGGCCCTACGAGCAGTACTTC.

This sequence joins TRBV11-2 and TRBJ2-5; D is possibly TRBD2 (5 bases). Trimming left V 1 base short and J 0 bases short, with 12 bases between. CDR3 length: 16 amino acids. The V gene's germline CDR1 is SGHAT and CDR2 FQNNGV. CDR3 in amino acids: CASSLGETGYQETQYF. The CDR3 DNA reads TGTGCCAGCAGCTTAGGGGAGACGGGGTACCAAGAGACCCAGTACTTC.

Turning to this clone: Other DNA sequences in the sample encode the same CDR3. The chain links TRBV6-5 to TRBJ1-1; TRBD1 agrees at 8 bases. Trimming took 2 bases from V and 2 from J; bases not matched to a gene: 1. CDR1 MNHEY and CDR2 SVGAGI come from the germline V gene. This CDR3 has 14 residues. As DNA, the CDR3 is TGTGCCAGCAGTTACGGACAGGGAAACACTGAAGCTTTCTTT. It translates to CASSYGQGNTEAFF.

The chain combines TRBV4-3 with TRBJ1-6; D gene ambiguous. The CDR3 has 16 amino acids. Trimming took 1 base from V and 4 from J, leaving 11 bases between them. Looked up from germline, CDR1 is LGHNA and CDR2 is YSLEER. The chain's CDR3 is CASSQVWGSYNSPLHF. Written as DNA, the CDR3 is TGCGCCAGCAGCCAAGTTTGGGGATCGTATAATTCACCCCTCCACTTT.

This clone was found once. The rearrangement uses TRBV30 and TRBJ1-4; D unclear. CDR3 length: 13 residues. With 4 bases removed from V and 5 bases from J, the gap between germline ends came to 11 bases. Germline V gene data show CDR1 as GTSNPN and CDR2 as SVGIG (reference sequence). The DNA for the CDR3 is TGTGCCTGGATCGGGGTAGGGAATGAAAAACTGTTTTTT. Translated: CAWIGVGNEKLFF.